This T cell receptor (beta chain) is from a study of cytotoxic CD8 clonotypes in ibrutinib-treated CLL. Assay: immunoSEQ multiplex PCR; the TCRdb copy retains only in-frame clones and omits some. The table includes 200,000 to 250,000 clones, 70% detected once. CDR1 and CDR2 (germline): SGHTA, FQGNSA. The CDR3 runs 12 residues. About this clone itself: Sequence at one end of the junction differs from germline and may be a read error.

The receptor was isolated from a human donor with chronic lymphocytic leukemia. Here the sequenced sample was PBMCs, taken after 24 months of ibrutinib treatment. This chain connects TRBV7-2 to TRBJ2-2; 7 bases fit TRBD1. As DNA, the CDR3 is TGTGCCAGCAGTCAGGACAGGAGAGTTAAGGTTTTT. It codes for CASSQDRRVKVF.